These 19 T cell receptor beta chains came from one sample sequenced in a study of CD8+ T cells in alopecia areata. The sample's treatment: oral pan-JAK inhibitor, 5-10 mg twice daily. It was cDNA, reverse transcribed from extracted RNA, that served as the sequencing template. This table comes from immunoSEQ multiplex PCR, and its TCRdb copy is limited to in-frame clones, with some not included. The sample shows 110,000 to 150,000 clones, roughly 82% of them seen only once. Sequencing used CD8+ T cells sorted from blood, obtained at week 4, from a patient treated with tofacitinib. The receptors were gathered from a human donor with alopecia areata.

This chain links TRBV30 with TRBJ1-1; no firm D call. Trimming removed 4 bases from V and 1 base from J, with 10 bases in between. The CDR3 spans 13 residues. The V gene's germline CDR1 is GTSNPN and CDR2 SVGIG (reference sequence). DNA for the CDR3: TGTGCCTGGAACCAGAGGCCGAACACTGAAGCTTTCTTT. It encodes CAWNQRPNTEAFF.

The chain links TRBV9 to TRBJ2-3; TRBD2 matches 9 bases. The germline V gene encodes CDR1 SGDLS and CDR2 YYNGEE. This CDR3 spans 17 amino acids. V lost 3 bases, J lost 3 bases, and 11 bases stayed unmatched. The CDR3 DNA is TGTGCCAGCAGCGCCCGATCCGGGACTAGCAGGACAGATACGCAGTATTTT. It translates to CASSARSGTSRTDTQYF.

The chain uses TRBV9 and TRBJ2-3, with unresolved D. The germline gives CDR1 SGDLS, CDR2 YYNGEE. With 0 bases removed from V and 8 bases from J, the gap between germline ends came to 16 bases. The CDR3 runs to 15 residues. This CDR3 reads CASSVDRAVQSTQYF. The DNA of the CDR3 is TGTGCCAGCAGCGTAGATCGCGCGGTCCAGAGTACGCAGTATTTT.

This clone was counted once. This chain joins TRBV19 and TRBJ1-1; tentative D call: TRBD1 (5 bases). This CDR3 comprises 15 residues. V lost 1 base and J 11 bases, leaving 20 bases between the germline ends. Looked up from germline, CDR1 is LNHDA and CDR2 is SQIVND (reference sequence). This CDR3 is CASSIATGRALKAFF. CDR3 DNA sequence: TGTGCCAGTAGTATAGCAACGGGACGAGCCTTAAAGGCTTTCTTT.

V is TRBV14 and J is TRBJ2-7, with unresolved D. Germline V lookup: CDR1 SGHDN, CDR2 FVKESK. This CDR3 has 14 amino acids. Trimming pared 1 base from V and 3 bases from J, leaving 10 bases between. The chain's CDR3 is CASSQGYASYEQYF. Written as DNA, the CDR3 is TGTGCCAGCAGCCAAGGGTACGCCAGCTACGAGCAGTACTTC.

The rearrangement links TRBV7-2 to TRBJ1-2, with TRBD1 identical over 7 bases. Germline loops: CDR1 SGHTA, CDR2 FQGNSA. The CDR3 sequence is 14 residues long. With V trimmed by 5 bases and J by 4 bases, 7 bases remained unmatched. Written as DNA, the CDR3 is TGTGCCAGCAGCCCCGGACAGGCGCTCTATGGCTACACCTTC. Residues: CASSPGQALYGYTF.

The rearrangement uses TRBV7-9 and TRBJ2-1, with D perhaps matching TRBD1 (5 bases). This CDR3 is built from 16 residues. The V and J ends lost 2 bases and 3 bases respectively, with 14 bases between them. Germline V gene data show CDR1 as SEHNR and CDR2 as FQNEAQ (reference sequence). The CDR3 sequence is CASSLLGRADYNEQFF. The DNA of the CDR3 is TGTGCCAGCAGCTTACTCGGCAGGGCCGACTACAATGAGCAGTTCTTC. Full variable domain (outside the CDR3, taken from reference TRBV7-9 and TRBJ2-1): DTGVSQNPRHKITKRGQNVTFRCDPISEHNRLYWYRQTLGQGPEFLTYFQNEAQLEKSRLLSDRFSAERPKGSFSTLEIQRTEQGDSAMYLCASSLLGRADYNEQFFGPGTRLTVL.

CDR3 DNA sequence: TGTGCCAGCAGCTTAGGCCCGGACAGGGCTAACTATGGCTACACCTTC. Protein sequence: CASSLGPDRANYGYTF. This chain uses TRBV7-9 with TRBJ1-2; 8 positions agree with TRBD1. CDR1 SEHNR and CDR2 FQNEAQ come from the germline V gene (reference sequence). The CDR3 has 16 residues. The V gene end was trimmed by 1 base and the J gene end by 0 bases; junction bases not matched to a gene: 4.

This clone showed up just a few times. The chain joins TRBV6-5 to TRBJ2-1; 11 bases are a match to TRBD2. The CDR3 length is 15 residues. Trimming removed 6 bases from V and 4 bases from J; junction bases left unmatched: 5. Germline V gene sequence: CDR1 MNHEY, CDR2 SVGAGI. The CDR3 spells CASSLSGGGYNEQFF. CDR3 coding DNA: TGTGCCAGCAGCCTTAGCGGGGGGGGATACAATGAGCAGTTCTTC.

The V call is TRBV5-4, the J call TRBJ1-2; TRBD1 might be the D (5 bases). Per germline, CDR1 SGHNT and CDR2 YYREEE (reference sequence). V lost 6 bases, J lost 4 bases, and 16 bases lay in between. The CDR3 consists of 14 residues. The CDR3 DNA follows: TGTGCCAGCACCTCGGGACCCGGAGGCTATGGCTACACCTTC. It translates to CASTSGPGGYGYTF.

This chain joins TRBV30 and TRBJ2-3; 7 nucleotides line up with TRBD2. The V gene's germline CDR1 is GTSNPN and CDR2 SVGIG (reference sequence). The CDR3 runs to 15 residues. Losses at the gene ends were 2 bases for V and 2 bases for J; bases not matched to a gene: 7. The CDR3 reads CAWSIFGGDTDTQYF. The CDR3 coding sequence is TGTGCCTGGAGTATCTTTGGGGGGGACACAGATACGCAGTATTTT. Drawing the rest from reference TRBV30 and TRBJ2-3, the complete variable domain is SQTIHQWPATLVQPVGSPLSLECTVEGTSNPNLYWYRQAAGRGLQLLFYSVGIGQISSEVPQNLSASRPQDRQFILSSKKLLLSDSGFYLCAWSIFGGDTDTQYFGPGTRLTVL.

The chain uses TRBV12-5 and TRBJ1-1; D call uncertain. V gave up 4 bases and J gave up 0 bases, with 9 bases separating them. The CDR3 runs to 14 residues. CDR1 LGHNT and CDR2 FRNRAP come from the germline V gene. CDR3 coding DNA: TGTGCTAGTGGTTCTGGACCTGTGAACACTGAAGCTTTCTTT. Translating it yields CASGSGPVNTEAFF.

This chain connects TRBV25-1 to TRBJ1-2, with D perhaps TRBD1 (6 bases). This CDR3 contains 13 residues. Between the trimmed V and J ends, which lost 4 bases and 5 bases, there was a span of 11 bases. Germline lookup yields CDR1 MGHDK and CDR2 SYGVNS. CDR3 amino acids: CASSGAQGYGYTF. CDR3 in DNA: TGTGCCAGCAGTGGAGCACAGGGTTATGGCTACACCTTC.

This sequence joins TRBV27 and TRBJ1-5, with no clear D. V was pared by 4 bases and J by 0 bases, with 13 bases between. Germline V gene lookup returns CDR1 MNHEY and CDR2 SMNVEV (reference sequence). This CDR3 contains 16 residues. DNA of the CDR3: TGTGCCAGCAGTTCTTACTGGGCAGGTAGCAATCAGCCCCAGCATTTT. It encodes CASSSYWAGSNQPQHF.

The J gene is TRBJ2-5, the V gene TRBV27; D is possibly TRBD1 or TRBD2 (5 bases each). V was cut by 3 bases and J by 5 bases, with 16 bases left in between. Germline CDR1 MNHEY, CDR2 SMNVEV (reference sequence). CDR3 length: 15 amino acids. CDR3 sequence (DNA): TGTGCCAGCAGTTTGACCGGGGACGCATGGGAGACCCAGTACTTC. It translates to CASSLTGDAWETQYF.

The chain links TRBV11-2 to TRBJ2-5; D is unclear. The CDR3 sequence is 12 residues long. From germline, CDR1 is SGHAT and CDR2 FQNNGV. The V gene lost 0 bases and the J gene lost 7 bases, with 6 bases spanning the gap. The CDR3 DNA reads as TGTGCCAGCAGCTTAGATCCGGTGACCCAGTACTTC. Encoded protein: CASSLDPVTQYF.

This chain links TRBV6-5 with TRBJ2-1; D is possibly TRBD1 (6 bases). This CDR3 comprises 15 residues. V lost 5 bases, J lost 6 bases, and 17 bases lay in between. Germline CDR1 and CDR2: MNHEY and SVGAGI. The CDR3 sequence is CASSNQGLARNEQFF. For the CDR3, the DNA is TGTGCCAGCAGTAATCAGGGGTTAGCACGCAATGAGCAGTTCTTC.

The chain joins TRBV9 to TRBJ2-5, with D perhaps being TRBD1 or TRBD2 (5 bases each). The CDR3 has 13 amino acids. Trimming stripped 4 bases from V and 1 base from J, with 8 bases between. Germline V CDR1 and CDR2: SGDLS, YYNGEE. CDR3 protein: CASSRDVQETQYF. The CDR3 coding sequence is TGTGCCAGCAGCCGGGACGTCCAAGAGACCCAGTACTTC.

The chain links TRBV27 to TRBJ1-5; D perhaps matches TRBD1 (5 bases). This CDR3 is 15 amino acids long. Trimming took 4 bases from V and 1 from J, leaving 11 bases between them. Germline V gives CDR1 MNHEY, CDR2 SMNVEV (reference sequence). The CDR3, as DNA: TGTGCCAGCAGTTCATGGGGGTTAAGCAATCAGCCCCAGCATTTT. Amino acid sequence: CASSSWGLSNQPQHF.